A single sample is the source of the 22 T cell receptor beta chains below, sequenced in a study of identical twins. TCRdb ran MiXCR on the 5' RACE reads and lists one entry per CDR3 protein. Among about 280,000 distinct CDR3 sequences listed, about 8.3% were seen once. In addition, the sample was reused for a study of yellow fever vaccine responses in identical twins.

Sequencing used memory (CD45RO+) T cells sorted from blood. The receptor source for this set is a woman between 18 and 29 years old in good health.

The chain recombines TRBV11-2 with TRBJ1-2; D call uncertain. Between the trimmed V and J ends, which lost 1 base and 1 base, there was a span of 10 bases. The germline V gene has CDR1 SGHAT and CDR2 FQNNGV. This CDR3 is 15 amino acids long. The CDR3, as DNA: TGTGCCAGCAGCTTAGCCCCCAGTAGTAACTATGGCTACACCTTC. Translated, it gives CASSLAPSSNYGYTF.

In this sample, this clonotype turned up a few times. The chain has TRBV10-3 and TRBJ2-2; D possibly corresponds to TRBD2 (6 bases). The V end lost 10 bases, the J end lost 4 bases, and 16 bases lay between the germline ends. Germline V gene data show CDR1 as ENHRY and CDR2 as SYGVKD. This CDR3 contains 14 residues. CDR3 in DNA: TGTGCCACCAGAGCCGGGACTCCCACCGGGGAGCTGTTTTTT. It yields the protein CATRAGTPTGELFF.

In its sample, this clonotype was seen a few times. This chain uses TRBV7-8 with TRBJ2-1; D unclear. V was trimmed by 5 bases and J by 4 bases, leaving 21 bases between them. The CDR3 runs to 17 residues. Per the germline V gene, CDR1 is SGHVS and CDR2 is FQNEAQ. In nucleotides, the CDR3 is TGTGCCAGCAGCCCCGGATTAGTCGGCCCAACGTACAATGAGCAGTTCTTC. Translation gives CASSPGLVGPTYNEQFF. Combining the CDR3 with reference TRBV7-8 and TRBJ2-1 gives the whole variable domain GAGVSQSPRYKVAKRGQDVALRCDPISGHVSLFWYQQALGQGPEFLTYFQNEAQLDKSGLPSDRFFAERPEGSVSTLKIQRTQQEDSAVYLCASSPGLVGPTYNEQFFGPGTRLTVL.

Many counts were recorded for this clonotype. The chain has TRBV20-1 and TRBJ2-7; 13 bases align to TRBD2. Unmatched junction bases numbered 8, after V lost 6 bases and J lost 9 bases. This CDR3 is 13 amino acids long. Germline V gene sequence: CDR1 DFQATT, CDR2 SNEGSKA (reference sequence). The CDR3 nucleotides are TGCAGTGCCTCCGGGACTAGCGGGAACGGGCAGTACTTC. This gives the protein CSASGTSGNGQYF.

This clonotype has more than one count but fewer than ten. This sequence joins TRBV5-1 and TRBJ2-1; tentatively, D is TRBD2 (6 bases). In germline, CDR1 is SGHRS, CDR2 YFSETQ. This CDR3 is 14 amino acids long. V dropped 4 bases and J dropped 9 bases, with 17 bases sitting between them. The CDR3 coding sequence is TGCGCCAGCAGCACCTCGCTAGCCGGGGGTGAGCAGTTCTTC. As protein: CASSTSLAGGEQFF. Complete variable domain (other parts from reference TRBV5-1 and TRBJ2-1): KAGVTQTPRYLIKTRGQQVTLSCSPISGHRSVSWYQQTPGQGLQFLFEYFSETQRNKGNFPGRFSGRQFSNSRSEMNVSTLELGDSALYLCASSTSLAGGEQFFGPGTRLTVL.

Only a few counts were recorded for this clonotype. V is TRBV18 and J is TRBJ1-1, with TRBD1 as a possible D gene (5 bases). In germline, CDR1 is KGHSH, CDR2 LQKENI. The CDR3 has 15 residues. The germline V and J ends were trimmed by 0 bases and 1 base, with 9 bases remaining between them. The CDR3 bases are TGTGCCAGCTCACCACCGGGACTACAGAACACTGAAGCTTTCTTT. Amino acids: CASSPPGLQNTEAFF.

This clonotype occurred many times. The V call is TRBV28, the J call TRBJ2-1, with 13 bases fitting TRBD2. CDR1 is MDHEN and CDR2 is SYDVKM in the germline V gene. This CDR3 has 15 amino acids. Losses at the gene ends were 5 bases for V and 2 bases for J; bases not matched to a gene: 0. CDR3: CASSGLAGAYNEQFF. The CDR3 DNA reads as TGTGCCAGCAGTGGACTAGCGGGGGCCTACAATGAGCAGTTCTTC.

This clonotype was observed at least ten times. This sequence joins TRBV25-1 and TRBJ2-7; D is uncertain. Germline V gives CDR1 MGHDK, CDR2 SYGVNS. V gave up 1 base and J gave up 5 bases, with 3 bases separating them. CDR3 length equals 11 residues. The CDR3 reads CASSEFNEQYF. Written as DNA, the CDR3 is TGTGCCAGCAGTGAATTCAACGAGCAGTACTTC.

This clonotype was seen a handful of times. The gene calls are TRBV7-8 and TRBJ2-3; D gene uncertain. Trimming pared 2 bases from V and 5 bases from J, leaving 11 bases between. The CDR3 has 14 residues. Germline CDR1 reads SGHVS; CDR2 reads FQNEAQ. Here the CDR3 DNA reads TGTGCCAGCAGCTTAAAAATCTCCAGAGATACGCAGTATTTT. It translates to CASSLKISRDTQYF.

The gene calls are TRBV6-2 or TRBV6-3 and TRBJ2-7, with D tentatively TRBD1 (5 bases). The CDR3 sequence is 15 residues long. Trimming left V 7 bases short and J 4 bases short, with 20 bases between. Per germline, CDR1 MNHEY and CDR2 SVGEGT. The CDR3 DNA is TGTGCCAGCACCAAAGGGGTGGGCAGGTTGTACGAGCAGTACTTC. Its translation: CASTKGVGRLYEQYF.

In its sample, this clonotype was seen many times. The chain recombines TRBV5-1 with TRBJ1-1; D is unresolved. Germline values: CDR1 SGHRS, CDR2 YFSETQ. The CDR3 is made up of 14 amino acids. V dropped 3 bases and J dropped 8 bases, with 17 bases sitting between them. CDR3 in DNA: TGCGCCAGCAGCTCTACACACGAGCGGGAAGAAGCTTTCTTT. Its protein product is CASSSTHEREEAFF.

The CDR3 bases are TGTGCCAGCAGCGTAGTCTCGACCCTGGACAGCTACAATGAGCAGTTCTTC. It specifies CASSVVSTLDSYNEQFF. The rearrangement uses TRBV9 and TRBJ2-1; D possibly corresponds to TRBD1 (6 bases). Germline CDR1 SGDLS, CDR2 YYNGEE. Between the trimmed V and J ends, which lost 0 bases and 3 bases, there was a span of 16 bases. This CDR3 has 17 amino acids.

There are many counts of this clonotype. The CDR3 nucleotides read TGCAGTGCCGACAGGGGGCTGGGCTATGGCTACACCTTC. Amino acids: CSADRGLGYGYTF. This rearrangement joins TRBV20-1 to TRBJ1-2, with TRBD1 matching 10 bases. V lost 6 bases and J lost 4; bases outside the gene matches: 5. The length of the CDR3 is 13 residues. CDR1 and CDR2 from the germline V gene are DFQATT and SNEGSKA (reference sequence).

In its sample, this clonotype was seen a few times. The rearrangement links TRBV20-1 to TRBJ2-5; maybe TRBD2 (5 bases). Germline V gene data show CDR1 as DFQATT and CDR2 as SNEGSKA (reference sequence). The CDR3 runs 15 residues. The germline V and J ends were trimmed by 5 bases and 3 bases, with 19 bases remaining between them. CDR3 sequence reads: CSALSPRDTKETQYF. As DNA, the CDR3 is TGCAGTGCTTTGAGTCCCCGGGATACCAAAGAGACCCAGTACTTC.

This clonotype was counted between two and nine times. The chain is built from TRBV5-1 and TRBJ2-2, with 9 bases fitting TRBD2. Per the germline V gene, CDR1 is SGHRS and CDR2 is YFSETQ. CDR3 length: 17 residues. V shed 0 bases and J 6 bases; nucleotides not matched to a gene: 9. CDR3 in amino acids: CASSLEVSGSGSGELFF. CDR3 nucleotides: TGCGCCAGCAGCTTGGAAGTTAGCGGGAGTGGGTCCGGGGAGCTGTTTTTT.

This clonotype was observed a few times. This rearrangement joins TRBV20-1 to TRBJ2-1; no clear D gene. The CDR3 has 16 amino acids. Germline V lookup: CDR1 DFQATT, CDR2 SNEGSKA (reference sequence). Trimming stripped 6 bases from V and 5 bases from J, with 23 bases between. CDR3 DNA: TGCAGTGCGGGGTCGGTGCTAGAGGCCCCGAACAATGAGCAGTTCTTC. Translating it yields CSAGSVLEAPNNEQFF.

The rearrangement links TRBV19 to TRBJ2-1; D is unclear. With 7 bases removed from V and 8 bases from J, the gap between germline ends came to 24 bases. The germline V gene has CDR1 LNHDA and CDR2 SQIVND (reference sequence). This CDR3 has 16 residues. The CDR3 sequence: CASTPGSYSTTYEQFF. In DNA form, the CDR3 reads TGTGCCAGTACCCCCGGCTCTTACTCCACTACATATGAGCAGTTCTTC.

This clonotype was picked up many times. The chain joins TRBV12-3 or TRBV12-4 to TRBJ2-2, with D possibly matching TRBD1 (5 bases). The CDR3 contains 15 residues. The V end was cut by 5 bases, the J end by 4 bases, with 14 bases between. CDR3 loop: CASSPDHTGTGELFF. The CDR3 DNA sequence: TGTGCCAGCAGTCCCGACCATACAGGCACCGGGGAGCTGTTTTTT.

The chain has TRBV9 and TRBJ1-4, with 8 bases lining up with TRBD1. This CDR3 comprises 17 residues. The V segment lost 4 bases and the J segment 3 bases; nucleotides outside the gene matches: 11. Germline V lookup: CDR1 SGDLS, CDR2 YYNGEE. In DNA, the CDR3 is TGTGCCAGCAGCCCCCGTCAGGGGGCAGGGCCTAATGAAAAACTGTTTTTT. It translates to CASSPRQGAGPNEKLFF.

The table lists this clonotype with a few counts. This sequence joins TRBV6-1 and TRBJ2-3; D ambiguous. CDR3 length: 15 amino acids. Germline values: CDR1 MNHNS, CDR2 SASEGT. V lost 5 bases to trimming and J lost 3 bases, with 15 bases between them. Written as DNA, the CDR3 is TGTGCCAGCAGTCCTCAAGGCCGAACAACAGATACGCAGTATTTT. This sequence encodes CASSPQGRTTDTQYF.

Turning to this clonotype: A clone one base away is much larger, so this may be a read error. The gene calls are TRBV5-6 and TRBJ2-7; unclear D gene. Germline V gene lookup returns CDR1 SGHDT and CDR2 YYEEEE. This CDR3 spans 11 amino acids. The CDR3 nucleotides are TGTGCCTGCAGCTTGGGATGGGAGCAGTACGTC. The encoded protein is CACSLGWEQYV.

The chain employs TRBV20-1 and TRBJ2-1, with 10 bases fitting TRBD2. With V trimmed by 0 bases and J by 4 bases, 6 bases remained unmatched. Germline loops: CDR1 DFQATT, CDR2 SNEGSKA (reference sequence). CDR3 length: 16 residues. The CDR3: CSARDTSGVKYNEQFF. The DNA for the CDR3 is TGCAGTGCTAGAGACACTAGCGGGGTAAAATACAATGAGCAGTTCTTC.